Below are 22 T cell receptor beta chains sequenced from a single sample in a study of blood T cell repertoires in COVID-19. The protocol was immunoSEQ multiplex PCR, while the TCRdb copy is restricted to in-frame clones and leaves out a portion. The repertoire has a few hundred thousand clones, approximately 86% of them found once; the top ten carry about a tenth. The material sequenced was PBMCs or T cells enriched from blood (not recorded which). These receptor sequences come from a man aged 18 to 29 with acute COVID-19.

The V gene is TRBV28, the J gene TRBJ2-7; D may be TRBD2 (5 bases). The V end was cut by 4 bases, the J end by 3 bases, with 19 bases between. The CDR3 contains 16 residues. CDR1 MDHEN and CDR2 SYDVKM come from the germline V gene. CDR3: CASSSPSSGSIYEQYF. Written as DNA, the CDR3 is TGTGCCAGCAGTTCCCCCAGCAGCGGATCTATCTACGAGCAGTACTTC.

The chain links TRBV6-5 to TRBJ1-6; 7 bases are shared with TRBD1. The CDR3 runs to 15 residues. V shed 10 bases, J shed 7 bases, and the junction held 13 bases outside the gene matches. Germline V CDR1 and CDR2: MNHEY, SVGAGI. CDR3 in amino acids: CATVGNRGGNSPLHF. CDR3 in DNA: TGTGCCACCGTCGGAAACAGGGGTGGAAATTCACCCCTCCACTTT.

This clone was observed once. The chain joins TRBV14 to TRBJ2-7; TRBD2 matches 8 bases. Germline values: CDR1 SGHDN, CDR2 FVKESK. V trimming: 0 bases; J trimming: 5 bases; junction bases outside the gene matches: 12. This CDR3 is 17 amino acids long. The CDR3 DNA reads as TGTGCCAGCAGCCAAGATTGGGTGCGGGGGGATGCGGACGAGCAGTACTTC. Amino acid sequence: CASSQDWVRGDADEQYF. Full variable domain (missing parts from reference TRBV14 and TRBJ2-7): EAGVTQFPSHSVIEKGQTVTLRCDPISGHDNLYWYRRVMGKEIKFLLHFVKESKQDESGMPNNRFLAERTGGTYSTLKVQPAELEDSGVYFCASSQDWVRGDADEQYFGPGTRLTVT.

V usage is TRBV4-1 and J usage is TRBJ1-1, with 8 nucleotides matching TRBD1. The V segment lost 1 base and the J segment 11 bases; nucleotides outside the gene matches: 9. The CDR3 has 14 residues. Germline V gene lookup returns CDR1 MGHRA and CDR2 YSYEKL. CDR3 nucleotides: TGCGCCAGCAGCCAAGGGACAGGGCCAGGTCGGGCTTTCTTT. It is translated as CASSQGTGPGRAFF.

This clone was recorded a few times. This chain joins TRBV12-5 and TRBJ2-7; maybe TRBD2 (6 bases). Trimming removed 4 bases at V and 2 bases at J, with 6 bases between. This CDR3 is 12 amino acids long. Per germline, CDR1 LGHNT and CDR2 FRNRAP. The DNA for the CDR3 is TGTGCTAGTGGTTCGGGGGCCTACGAGCAGTACTTC. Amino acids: CASGSGAYEQYF. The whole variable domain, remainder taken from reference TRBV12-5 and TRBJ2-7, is DARVTQTPRHKVTEMGQEVTMRCQPILGHNTVFWYRQTMMQGLELLAYFRNRAPLDDSGMPKDRFSAEMPDATLATLKIQPSEPRDSAVYFCASGSGAYEQYFGPGTRLTVT.

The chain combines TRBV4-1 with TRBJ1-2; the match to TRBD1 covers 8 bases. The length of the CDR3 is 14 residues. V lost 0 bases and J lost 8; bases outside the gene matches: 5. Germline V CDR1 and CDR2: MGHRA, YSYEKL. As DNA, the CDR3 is TGCGCCAGCAGCCAAGAAGGACAGGGAAGAGGCTACACCTTC. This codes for CASSQEGQGRGYTF.

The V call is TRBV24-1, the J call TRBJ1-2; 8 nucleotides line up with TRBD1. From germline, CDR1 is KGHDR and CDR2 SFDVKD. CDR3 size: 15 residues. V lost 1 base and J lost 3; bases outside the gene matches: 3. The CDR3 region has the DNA TGTGCCACCAGTGATTTCACAGGGGGAGACTATGGCTACACCTTC. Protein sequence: CATSDFTGGDYGYTF.

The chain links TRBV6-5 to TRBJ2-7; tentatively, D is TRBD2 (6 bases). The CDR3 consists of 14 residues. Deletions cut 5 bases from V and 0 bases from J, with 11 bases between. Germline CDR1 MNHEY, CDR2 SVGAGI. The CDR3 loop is CASSPRGLSYEQYF. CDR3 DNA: TGTGCCAGCAGTCCAAGGGGACTCTCCTACGAGCAGTACTTC.

The CDR3 bases are TGCAGCGTTGTAGCTCAAGGCACTGAAGCTTTCTTT. It codes for CSVVAQGTEAFF. The V and J genes are TRBV29-1 and TRBJ1-1; D ambiguous. There are 12 residues in the CDR3. The germline V and J ends were trimmed by 4 bases and 4 bases, with 10 bases remaining between them. Germline lookup yields CDR1 SQVTM and CDR2 ANQGSEA.

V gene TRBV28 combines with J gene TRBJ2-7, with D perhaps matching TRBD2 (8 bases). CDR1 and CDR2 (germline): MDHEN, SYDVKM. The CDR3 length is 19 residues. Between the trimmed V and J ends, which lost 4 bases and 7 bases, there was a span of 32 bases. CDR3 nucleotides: TGTGCCAGCAGTTCGACCGGGACAGCTTCAATAGCGGGACCAATTGAGCAGTACTTC. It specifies CASSSTGTASIAGPIEQYF.

DNA for the CDR3: TGTGCCAGCAGCTCGTCTAGCGGGAGAGTCACAGATACGCAGTATTTT. Translating it yields CASSSSSGRVTDTQYF. The chain carries TRBV7-9 and TRBJ2-3; TRBD2 matches at 10 bases. Unmatched junction bases numbered 6, after V lost 4 bases and J lost 2 bases. Germline CDR1 and CDR2: SEHNR and FQNEAQ (reference sequence). The CDR3 extends over 16 amino acids.

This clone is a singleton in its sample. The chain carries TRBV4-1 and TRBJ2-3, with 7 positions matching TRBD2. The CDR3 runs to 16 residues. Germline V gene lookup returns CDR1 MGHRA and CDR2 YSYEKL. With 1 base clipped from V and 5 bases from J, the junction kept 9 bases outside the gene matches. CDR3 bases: TGCGCCAGCAGCCAAGTTGGCGGGAGTCAGATAGATACGCAGTATTTT. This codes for CASSQVGGSQIDTQYF.

The CDR3 reads CASSEAMAESYEQYF. For the CDR3, the DNA is TGTGCCAGCAGTGAAGCAATGGCGGAGTCCTACGAGCAGTACTTC. V gene TRBV6-1 combines with J gene TRBJ2-7; D not certain. Germline CDR1 MNHNS, CDR2 SASEGT. This CDR3 has 15 amino acids. Trimming shortened V by 0 bases and J by 1 base, and 10 bases separated the two germline ends.

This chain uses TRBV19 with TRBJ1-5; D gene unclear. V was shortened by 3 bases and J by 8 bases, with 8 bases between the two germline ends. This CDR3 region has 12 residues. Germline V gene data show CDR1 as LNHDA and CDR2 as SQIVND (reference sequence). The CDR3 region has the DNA TGTGCCAGTAGTATCCCCGGGGAGCCCCAGCATTTT. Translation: CASSIPGEPQHF.

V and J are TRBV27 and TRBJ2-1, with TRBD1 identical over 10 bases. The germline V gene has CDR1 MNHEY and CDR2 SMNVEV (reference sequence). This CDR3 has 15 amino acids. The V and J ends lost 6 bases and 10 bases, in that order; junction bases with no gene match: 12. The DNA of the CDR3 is TGTGCCAGCAGGGGCGGGACAGGGGCCTCGCCCGAGCAGTTCTTC. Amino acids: CASRGGTGASPEQFF.

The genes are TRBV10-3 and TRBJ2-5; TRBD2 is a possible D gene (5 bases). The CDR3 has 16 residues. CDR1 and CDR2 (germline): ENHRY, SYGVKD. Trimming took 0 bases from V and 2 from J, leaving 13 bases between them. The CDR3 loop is CAISESFGKGQETQYF. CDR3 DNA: TGTGCCATCAGTGAGTCCTTCGGGAAGGGACAAGAGACCCAGTACTTC.

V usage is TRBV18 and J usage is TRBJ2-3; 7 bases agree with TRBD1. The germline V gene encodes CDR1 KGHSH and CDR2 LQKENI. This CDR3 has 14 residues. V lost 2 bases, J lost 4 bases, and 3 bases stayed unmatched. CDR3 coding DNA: TGTGCCAGCTCACCAACCACAGGGGCAGATACGCAGTATTTT. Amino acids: CASSPTTGADTQYF.

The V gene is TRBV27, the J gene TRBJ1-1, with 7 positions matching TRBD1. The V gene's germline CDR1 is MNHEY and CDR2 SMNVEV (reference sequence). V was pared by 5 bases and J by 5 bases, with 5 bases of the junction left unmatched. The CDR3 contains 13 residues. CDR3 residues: CASSPLQGTEAFF. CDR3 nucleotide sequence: TGTGCCAGCAGTCCCCTACAGGGGACTGAAGCTTTCTTT.

Here the CDR3 reads CASSPAGSRGGAGELFF. The CDR3 coding sequence is TGTGCCAGCAGCCCCGCTGGTAGCAGGGGAGGGGCCGGGGAGCTGTTTTTT. V is TRBV11-3 and J is TRBJ2-2, with a possible D match to TRBD2 (7 bases). The germline V gene has CDR1 SGHNT and CDR2 YENEEA. The CDR3 sequence is 17 residues long. The ends were cut back, 5 bases at V and 6 bases at J, with 22 bases in the middle.

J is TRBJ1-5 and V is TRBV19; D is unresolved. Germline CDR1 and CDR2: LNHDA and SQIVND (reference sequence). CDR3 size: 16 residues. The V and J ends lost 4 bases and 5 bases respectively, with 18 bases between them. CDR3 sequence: CASSNEASKLYQPQHF. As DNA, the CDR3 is TGTGCCAGTAGTAATGAGGCCAGTAAGCTGTATCAGCCCCAGCATTTT. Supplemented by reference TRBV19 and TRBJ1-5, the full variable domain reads DGGITQSPKYLFRKEGQNVTLSCEQNLNHDAMYWYRQDPGQGLRLIYYSQIVNDFQKGDIAEGYSVSREKKESFPLTVTSAQKNPTAFYLCASSNEASKLYQPQHFGDGTRLSIL.

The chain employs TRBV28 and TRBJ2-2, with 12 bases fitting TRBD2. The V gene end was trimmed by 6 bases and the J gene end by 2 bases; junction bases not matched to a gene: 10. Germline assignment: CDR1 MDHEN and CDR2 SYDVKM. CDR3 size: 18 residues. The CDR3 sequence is CASRVLEGLAGNTGELFF. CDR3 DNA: TGTGCCAGCAGAGTTTTGGAAGGACTAGCGGGAAACACCGGGGAGCTGTTTTTT. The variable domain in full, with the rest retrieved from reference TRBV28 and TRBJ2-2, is DVKVTQSSRYLVKRTGEKVFLECVQDMDHENMFWYRQDPGLGLRLIYFSYDVKMKEKGDIPEGYSVSREKKERFSLILESASTNQTSMYLCASRVLEGLAGNTGELFFGEGSRLTVL.

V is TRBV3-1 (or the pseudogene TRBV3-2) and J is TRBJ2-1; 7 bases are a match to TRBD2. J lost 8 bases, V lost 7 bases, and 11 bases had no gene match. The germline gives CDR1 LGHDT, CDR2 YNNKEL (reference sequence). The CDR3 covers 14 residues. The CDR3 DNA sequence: TGTGCCAGCAAGTCGGCGGGAGTGGACGATGAGCAGTTCTTC. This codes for CASKSAGVDDEQFF.